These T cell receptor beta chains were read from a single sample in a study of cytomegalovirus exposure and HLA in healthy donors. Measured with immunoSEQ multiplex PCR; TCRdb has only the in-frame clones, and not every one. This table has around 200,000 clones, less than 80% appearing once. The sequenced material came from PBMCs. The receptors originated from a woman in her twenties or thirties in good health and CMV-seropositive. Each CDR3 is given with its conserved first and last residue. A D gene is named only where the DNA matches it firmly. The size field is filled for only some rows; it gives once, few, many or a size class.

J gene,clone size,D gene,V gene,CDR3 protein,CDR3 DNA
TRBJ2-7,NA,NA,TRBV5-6,CASTPGGGNSYEQYF,TGTGCCAGCACCCCCGGTGGAGGGAACTCCTACGAGCAGTACTTC
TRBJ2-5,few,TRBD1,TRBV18,CASSPSGQGEETQYF,TGTGCCAGCTCACCCTCAGGACAGGGGGAAGAGACCCAGTACTTC
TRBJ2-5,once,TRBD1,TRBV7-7,CASSLAPGGSWETQYF,TGTGCCAGCAGCTTAGCCCCAGGGGGCTCTTGGGAGACCCAGTACTTC
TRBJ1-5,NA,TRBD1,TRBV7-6,CASSLGDRAGQPQHF,TGTGCCAGCAGCTTAGGGGACAGGGCAGGACAGCCCCAGCATTTT
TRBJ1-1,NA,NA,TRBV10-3,CAIKVSGGNTEAFF,TGTGCCATCAAGGTATCGGGGGGGAACACTGAAGCTTTCTTT
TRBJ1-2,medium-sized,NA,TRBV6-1,CASSDLDSGISYGYTF,TGTGCCAGCAGTGATTTAGATTCAGGTATATCCTATGGCTACACCTTC
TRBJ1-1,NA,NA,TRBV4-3,CASSQDLTENTEAFF,TGCGCCAGCAGCCAAGATCTGACAGAGAACACTGAAGCTTTCTTT
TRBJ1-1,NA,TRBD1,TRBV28,CASNLHRGPGEAFF,TGTGCCAGCAACCTGCACAGGGGGCCGGGTGAAGCTTTCTTT
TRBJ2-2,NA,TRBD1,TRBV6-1,CAGRGQGTGELFF,TGTGCCGGCAGGGGGCAAGGAACCGGGGAGCTGTTTTTT
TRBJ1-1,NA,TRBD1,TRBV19,CASIGTDPFGAFF,TGTGCCAGTATCGGGACAGACCCTTTCGGGGCTTTCTTT
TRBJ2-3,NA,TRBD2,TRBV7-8,CASSTGGRLAGGRDTQYF,TGTGCCAGCAGTACGGGAGGGAGACTAGCGGGGGGTAGAGATACGCAGTATTTT
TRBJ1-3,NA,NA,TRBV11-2,CASSAMSVRQFHSGNTIYF,TGTGCCAGCAGCGCTATGTCGGTTCGACAGTTCCACTCTGGAAACACCATATATTTT
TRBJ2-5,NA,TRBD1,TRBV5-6,CASSFRDRVAETQYF,TGTGCCAGCAGCTTCCGGGACAGAGTTGCTGAGACCCAGTACTTC
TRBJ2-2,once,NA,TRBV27,CASSSLGAGGHGELFF,TGTGCCAGCAGCTCCCTGGGGGCAGGCGGACACGGGGAGCTGTTTTTT
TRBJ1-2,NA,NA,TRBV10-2,CASSEWAYTNYGYTF,TGCGCCAGCAGTGAGTGGGCCTACACTAACTATGGCTACACCTTC
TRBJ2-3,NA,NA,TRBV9,CASSVAGMSADTQYF,TGTGCCAGCAGCGTAGCCGGCATGAGCGCAGATACGCAGTATTTT
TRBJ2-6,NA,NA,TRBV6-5,CAIATTSGANVLTF,TGTGCCATTGCCACTACCTCTGGGGCCAACGTCCTGACTTTC
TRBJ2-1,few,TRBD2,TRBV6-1,CASSEGPGLTVDEQFF,TGTGCCAGCAGTGAAGGTCCGGGACTAACTGTCGATGAGCAGTTCTTC
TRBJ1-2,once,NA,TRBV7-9,CASSPDSLNGYTF,TGTGCCAGCAGTCCCGACAGTCTTAATGGCTACACCTTC
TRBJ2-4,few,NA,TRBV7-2,CASTPGAQVAKNIQYF,TGTGCCAGCACCCCGGGAGCACAGGTAGCCAAAAACATTCAGTACTTC
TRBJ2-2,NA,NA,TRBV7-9,CASSYPRGGSTGELFF,TGTGCCAGCAGCTACCCCAGGGGTGGTTCCACCGGGGAGCTGTTTTTT
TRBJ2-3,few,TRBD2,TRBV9,CASSHNVLAGATDTQYF,TGTGCCAGCAGCCACAATGTTCTAGCGGGAGCCACAGATACGCAGTATTTT
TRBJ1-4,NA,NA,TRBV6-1,CASIQGGSGEKLFF,TGTGCCAGCATCCAGGGTGGGTCGGGTGAAAAACTGTTTTTT
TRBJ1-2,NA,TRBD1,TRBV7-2,CASSSWDSGYTF,TGTGCCAGCAGCTCTTGGGACAGTGGCTACACCTTC
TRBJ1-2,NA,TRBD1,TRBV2,CASSLTGPSNTF,TGTGCCAGCAGCCTGACAGGGCCCTCGAACACCTTC
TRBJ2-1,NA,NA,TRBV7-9,CASSPLLDEQFF,TGTGCCAGCAGCCCACTCTTGGATGAGCAGTTCTTC
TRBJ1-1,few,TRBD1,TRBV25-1,CASSGTGVNTEAFF,TGTGCCAGCAGTGGGACAGGGGTGAACACTGAAGCTTTCTTT
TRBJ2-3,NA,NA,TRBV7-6,CASSLARTDTQYF,TGTGCCAGCAGCTTAGCGCGGACAGATACGCAGTATTTT
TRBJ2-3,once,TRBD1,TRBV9,CASSDWDRPMTQYF,TGTGCCAGCAGCGATTGGGACAGGCCGATGACGCAGTATTTT
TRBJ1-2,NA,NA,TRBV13,CASSRDPGGGYTF,TGTGCCAGCAGCCGCGACCCGGGGGGAGGCTACACCTTC
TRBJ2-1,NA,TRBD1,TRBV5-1,CASSLDRGAWNEQFF,TGCGCCAGCAGCTTGGACAGGGGAGCTTGGAATGAGCAGTTCTTC
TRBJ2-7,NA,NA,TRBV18,CASSPSDTYSYEQYF,TGTGCCAGCTCACCGTCGGACACCTACTCCTACGAGCAGTACTTC
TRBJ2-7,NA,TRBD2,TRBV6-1,CASSGGLLPGLAYGEQYF,TGTGCCAGCAGTGGCGGCTTACTACCCGGACTAGCGTATGGAGAGCAGTACTTC
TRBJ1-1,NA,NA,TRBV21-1,CAGGQGDTEAFF,TGTGCCGGGGGACAGGGTGACACTGAAGCTTTCTTT
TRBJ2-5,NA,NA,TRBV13,CASSGGAQETQYF,TGTGCCAGCAGCGGTGGGGCTCAAGAGACCCAGTACTTC
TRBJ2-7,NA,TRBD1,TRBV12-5,CASSPGTGLDEQYF,TGTGCTAGTAGCCCAGGGACAGGTCTCGACGAGCAGTACTTC
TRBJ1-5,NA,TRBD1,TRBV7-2,CASSPGTGLSHQPQHF,TGTGCCAGCAGCCCCGGGACAGGGCTTAGCCATCAGCCCCAGCATTTT
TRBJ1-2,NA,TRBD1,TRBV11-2,CASSSIQGSNYGYTF,TGTGCCAGCAGCTCGATACAGGGGAGTAACTATGGCTACACCTTC
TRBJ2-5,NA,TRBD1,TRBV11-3,CASSSGQGAGETQYF,TGTGCCAGCAGCTCGGGACAGGGGGCCGGTGAGACCCAGTACTTC
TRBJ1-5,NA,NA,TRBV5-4,CASSNDLEGVQPQHF,TGTGCCAGCAGCAACGACTTGGAGGGAGTTCAGCCCCAGCATTTT
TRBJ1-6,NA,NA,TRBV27,CASMERQLDGSYNSPLHF,TGTGCCAGCATGGAGCGACAGCTGGACGGCTCCTATAATTCACCCCTCCACTTT
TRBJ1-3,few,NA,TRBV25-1,CASSSTTGYGDTIYF,TGTGCCAGCTCGAGCACGACAGGATATGGTGACACCATATATTTT
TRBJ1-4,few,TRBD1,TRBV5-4,CASSSTGGSGEKLFF,TGTGCCAGCAGCTCAACAGGGGGTAGTGGTGAAAAACTGTTTTTT
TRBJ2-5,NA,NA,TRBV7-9,CASSLYPSDSPRGAQYF,TGTGCCAGCAGCTTATATCCCTCGGACAGCCCAAGAGGGGCCCAGTACTTC
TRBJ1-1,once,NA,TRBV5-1,CASSYLTGLNTEAFF,TGCGCCAGCAGCTACCTGACGGGATTAAACACTGAAGCTTTCTTT
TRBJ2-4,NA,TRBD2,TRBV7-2,CASSLVAGGALGTKNIQYF,TGTGCCAGCAGCTTAGTAGCCGGGGGGGCCCTGGGTACCAAAAACATTCAGTACTTC